Listed below are T cell receptor beta chains from one sample, sequenced in a study of STAT5B mutations in CD4+ large granular lymphocyte leukemia. Clones were sequenced by immunoSEQ multiplex PCR, and TCRdb holds only the in-frame ones, with some missing. The sample gives 20,000 to 25,000 clones, approximately 75% of which show up once; less than 5% is in the top ten. Input material: CD4+ T cells from blood buffy coats. These receptors were taken from a human donor in good health. Each CDR3 is given with its conserved first and last residue. The order of the fields is D gene, clone size, J gene, V gene, CDR3 DNA, CDR3 protein. The D gene is left open where the match is weak. Clone size, where shown, is once, few, many, or a class for clones that have expanded.

>.|.|TRBJ2-1|TRBV6-1
TGTGCCAGCAGTCAGGAGGGGGGAAACAATGAGCAGTTCTTC
CASSQEGGNNEQFF
>.|.|TRBJ2-2|TRBV5-1
TGCGCCAGCGGTCCGACCACGAACACCGGGGAGCTGTTTTTT
CASGPTTNTGELFF
>.|once|TRBJ1-5|TRBV6-1
TGTGCCAGCAGTGCGATTGGCGTTCAGCCCCAGCATTTT
CASSAIGVQPQHF
>.|.|TRBJ2-7|TRBV2
TGTGCCAGCAGTTTTAACTACGAGCAGTACTTC
CASSFNYEQYF
>TRBD2|.|TRBJ2-5|TRBV28
TGTGCCAGCAGTTCCAACCAAGCGGGAGGCGTGGAGACCCAGTACTTC
CASSSNQAGGVETQYF
>TRBD2|.|TRBJ2-1|TRBV5-4
TGTGCCAGCAGCTTTAGACTAGCGGGAGAAGAGCAGTTCTTC
CASSFRLAGEEQFF
>.|.|TRBJ2-1|TRBV7-9
TGTGCCAGCAGCTTAGGTCAGAAGTACAATGAGCAGTTCTTC
CASSLGQKYNEQFF
>.|once|TRBJ2-7|TRBV10-3
TGTGCCATCAGTTCCGGGGAAGCGTACGAGCAGTACTTC
CAISSGEAYEQYF
>.|once|TRBJ2-7|TRBV29-1
TGCAGCGTGGGGGGATTTGGCGAGCAGTACTTC
CSVGGFGEQYF
>.|.|TRBJ1-2|TRBV29-1
TGCAGCGTTGGGGGGGCCAACAGGGAAGCTAACTATGGCTACACCTTC
CSVGGANREANYGYTF
>TRBD1|.|TRBJ2-7|TRBV6-6
TGTGCCAGCACCCGGGACAGGGACTACTACGAGCAGTACTTC
CASTRDRDYYEQYF
>.|.|TRBJ1-2|TRBV6-1
TGTGCCAGCAGTACGTACAGGGAGAACTATGGCTACACCTTC
CASSTYRENYGYTF
>.|.|TRBJ2-1|TRBV5-1
TGCGCCAGCAGCTTGGAACGGGAGCGCAACAATGAGCAGTTCTTC
CASSLERERNNEQFF
>.|.|TRBJ1-2|TRBV4-1
TGCGCCAGCAGCCAAGATACGGGAAACTATGGCTACACCTTC
CASSQDTGNYGYTF
>.|.|TRBJ1-1|TRBV11-2
TGTGCCAGCAGCCCCAATACGGGACGGATGAACACTGAAGCTTTCTTT
CASSPNTGRMNTEAFF
>.|.|TRBJ2-1|TRBV4-2
TGTGCCAGCAGCCAAGATTTGGTAGCCGGGGAGCAGTTCTTC
CASSQDLVAGEQFF